Following are 12 T cell receptor beta chains from one sample sequenced in a study of blood T cell repertoires in COVID-19. The assay was immunoSEQ multiplex PCR, and TCRdb's table has in-frame clones only and misses some. The table shows roughly 200,000 clones, with around four fifths occurring only once. The sequencing sample was made of peripheral blood. These receptors came from a man between 40 and 49 years old with active or convalescent COVID-19.

The chain links TRBV15 to TRBJ2-5, with a possible D match to TRBD2 (6 bases). Deletions cut 1 base from V and 5 bases from J, with 8 bases between. This CDR3 is built from 13 residues. Germline lookup yields CDR1 LNHNV and CDR2 YYDKDF (reference sequence). CDR3 nucleotides: TGTGCCACCAGCAGAGGGGGGGTCGAGACCCAGTACTTC. Translation gives CATSRGGVETQYF.

This clone was detected only once. This CDR3 is CASSSTGAGSYEQYF. The DNA for the CDR3 is TGCGCCAGCAGCTCTACAGGGGCAGGTTCATACGAGCAGTACTTC. The gene calls are TRBV5-1 and TRBJ2-7; 7 bases are a match to TRBD1. Germline CDR1 reads SGHRS; CDR2 reads YFSETQ. Trimming removed 3 bases from V and 4 bases from J; junction bases left unmatched: 10. CDR3 size: 15 residues.

The chain combines TRBV3-1 (or the pseudogene TRBV3-2) with TRBJ1-1; D is perhaps TRBD1 (5 bases). V was cut by 0 bases and J by 4 bases, with 9 bases left in between. The length of the CDR3 is 14 residues. Germline V gene lookup returns CDR1 LGHDT and CDR2 YNNKEL (reference sequence). The CDR3 region has the DNA TGTGCCAGCAGCCAAGAGGACAAACCCACTGAAGCTTTCTTT. Amino acid sequence: CASSQEDKPTEAFF.

The V gene is TRBV5-4, the J gene TRBJ2-3; 8 bases match TRBD2. The CDR3 is 15 residues long. The junction had 4 bases not matched to a gene; V was cut back by 4 bases and J by 0 bases. CDR1 is SGHNT, CDR2 YYREEE, per germline (reference sequence). The CDR3 reads CASSRASGSTDTQYF. As DNA, the CDR3 is TGTGCCAGCAGCCGGGCTAGCGGGAGCACAGATACGCAGTATTTT.

This sequence joins TRBV6-1 and TRBJ1-2; 9 nucleotides match TRBD1. Unmatched junction bases numbered 6, after V lost 0 bases and J lost 4 bases. The CDR3 totals 16 residues. The germline CDR1 and CDR2 sequences are MNHNS and SASEGT. The CDR3 region has the DNA TGTGCCAGCAGTGAAGCCGGGACAGGGCAGTTCTATGGCTACACCTTC. Translating it yields CASSEAGTGQFYGYTF.

The chain has TRBV27 and TRBJ2-1; maybe TRBD1 (5 bases). Germline V gene data show CDR1 as MNHEY and CDR2 as SMNVEV (reference sequence). The CDR3 contains 15 residues. V was pared by 6 bases and J by 5 bases, with 17 bases between. CDR3 coding DNA: TGTGCCAGCAGGATAGGGGCGGCGAGGAACAATGAGCAGTTCTTC. This encodes CASRIGAARNNEQFF.

V usage is TRBV12-3 or TRBV12-4 and J usage is TRBJ1-4; the D is unclear. The germline V and J ends were trimmed by 4 bases and 4 bases, with 7 bases remaining between them. The length of the CDR3 is 13 residues. This CDR3 is CASSYSRNEKLFF. The CDR3, as DNA: TGTGCCAGCAGTTACAGCCGTAATGAAAAACTGTTTTTT.

The J gene is TRBJ2-3, the V gene TRBV25-1, with D maybe TRBD2 (5 bases). The ends were cut back, 3 bases at V and 3 bases at J, with 10 bases in the middle. The germline V gene has CDR1 MGHDK and CDR2 SYGVNS. This CDR3 has 14 residues. Here the CDR3 reads CASSDPGKTDTQYF. In nucleotides, the CDR3 is TGTGCCAGCAGTGACCCCGGGAAGACAGATACGCAGTATTTT.

V usage is TRBV6-6 and J usage is TRBJ2-2, with 9 bases matching TRBD1. With 5 bases clipped from V and 12 bases from J, the junction kept 4 bases outside the gene matches. This CDR3 spans 12 amino acids. Germline loops: CDR1 MNHNY, CDR2 SVGAGI (reference sequence). The CDR3 sequence is CASSPGQGKLFF. The CDR3 nucleotides are TGTGCCAGCAGTCCCGGACAGGGGAAGCTGTTTTTT.

The chain is built from TRBV5-1 and TRBJ1-4; possible D gene TRBD1, 6 bases. The CDR3 length is 15 residues. The germline V gene has CDR1 SGHRS and CDR2 YFSETQ. V lost 4 bases to trimming and J lost 3 bases, with 13 bases between them. The CDR3 DNA sequence: TGCGCCAGCAGCGGGGCAGGGGCGGCTAATGAAAAACTGTTTTTT. It codes for CASSGAGAANEKLFF.

The chain recombines TRBV11-3 with TRBJ2-7; weak D call: TRBD1 (6 bases). Germline V gene data show CDR1 as SGHNT and CDR2 as YENEEA. Between the trimmed V and J ends, which lost 2 bases and 2 bases, there was a span of 7 bases. The CDR3 spans 13 residues. The CDR3 DNA is TGTGCCAGCAGCTTACAGGGGACCTACGAGCAGTACTTC. It is translated as CASSLQGTYEQYF.

This chain links TRBV3-1 (or the pseudogene TRBV3-2) with TRBJ1-1; a possible D gene is TRBD1 (5 bases). Trimming took 4 bases from V and 0 from J, leaving 12 bases between them. Per the germline V gene, CDR1 is LGHDT and CDR2 is YNNKEL (reference sequence). This CDR3 region has 15 residues. CDR3 sequence: CASSPDQGVNTEAFF. The CDR3 DNA follows: TGTGCCAGCAGCCCTGATCAAGGGGTGAACACTGAAGCTTTCTTT.